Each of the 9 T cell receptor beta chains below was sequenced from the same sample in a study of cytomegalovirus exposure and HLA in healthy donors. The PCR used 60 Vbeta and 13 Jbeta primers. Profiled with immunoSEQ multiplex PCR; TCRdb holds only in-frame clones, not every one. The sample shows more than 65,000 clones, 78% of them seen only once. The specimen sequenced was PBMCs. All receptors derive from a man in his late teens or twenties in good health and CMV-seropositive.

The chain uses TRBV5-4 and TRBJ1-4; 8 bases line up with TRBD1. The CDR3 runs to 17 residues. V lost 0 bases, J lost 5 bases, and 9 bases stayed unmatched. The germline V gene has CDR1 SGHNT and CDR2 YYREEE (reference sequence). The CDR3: CASSLGAPGQENEKLFF. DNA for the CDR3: TGTGCCAGCAGCTTGGGGGCCCCGGGACAGGAGAATGAAAAACTGTTTTTT.

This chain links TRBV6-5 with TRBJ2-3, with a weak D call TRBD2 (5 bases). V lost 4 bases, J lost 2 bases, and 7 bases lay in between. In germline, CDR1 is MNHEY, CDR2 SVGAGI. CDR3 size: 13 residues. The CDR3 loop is CASSWRVTDTQYF. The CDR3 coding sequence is TGTGCCAGCAGTTGGCGGGTCACAGATACGCAGTATTTT.

In DNA, the CDR3 is TGTGCCAGCAGCCCTCAACTAGCGGGCTCAACCGGGGAGCTGTTTTTT. This encodes CASSPQLAGSTGELFF. The genes are TRBV9 and TRBJ2-2; TRBD2 agrees at 9 bases. The CDR3 contains 16 residues. Per germline, CDR1 SGDLS and CDR2 YYNGEE. The junction had 9 bases not matched to a gene; V was cut back by 4 bases and J by 5 bases.

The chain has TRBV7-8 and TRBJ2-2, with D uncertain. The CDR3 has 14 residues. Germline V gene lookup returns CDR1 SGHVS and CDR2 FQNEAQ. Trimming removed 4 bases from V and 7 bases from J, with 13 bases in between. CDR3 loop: CASSSLRSGGELFF. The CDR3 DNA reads TGTGCCAGCAGCTCGCTTCGCAGTGGCGGGGAGCTGTTTTTT.

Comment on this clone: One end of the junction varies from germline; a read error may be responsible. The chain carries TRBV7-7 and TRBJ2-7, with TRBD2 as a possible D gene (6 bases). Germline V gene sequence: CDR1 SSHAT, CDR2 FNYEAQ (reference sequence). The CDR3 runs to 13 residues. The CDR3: CASSRDSYDEQYF. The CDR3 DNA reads TGTGCTAGCAGCCGGGACTCCTATGACGAGCAGTACTTC.

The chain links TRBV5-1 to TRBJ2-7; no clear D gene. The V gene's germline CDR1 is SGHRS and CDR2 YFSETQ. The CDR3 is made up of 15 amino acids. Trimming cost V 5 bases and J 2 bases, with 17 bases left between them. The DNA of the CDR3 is TGCGCCAGCAGTGAAACTTCAAACCCAACCTACGAGCAGTACTTC. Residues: CASSETSNPTYEQYF.

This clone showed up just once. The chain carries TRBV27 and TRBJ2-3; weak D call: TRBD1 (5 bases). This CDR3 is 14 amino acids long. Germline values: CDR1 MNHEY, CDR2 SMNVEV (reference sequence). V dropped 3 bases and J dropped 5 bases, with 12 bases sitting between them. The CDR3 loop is CASSFLSGKDTQYF. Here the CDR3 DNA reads TGTGCCAGCAGTTTCCTCTCAGGGAAAGATACGCAGTATTTT.

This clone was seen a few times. The CDR3 protein is CASSLNRGAEKLFF. CDR3 DNA: TGCGCCAGCAGCTTGAACAGGGGTGCTGAAAAACTGTTTTTT. The V call is TRBV5-1, the J call TRBJ1-4, with 7 bases fitting TRBD1. The CDR3 totals 14 residues. V dropped 1 base and J dropped 7; count of bases not matched to a gene: 4. Germline CDR1 and CDR2: SGHRS and YFSETQ.

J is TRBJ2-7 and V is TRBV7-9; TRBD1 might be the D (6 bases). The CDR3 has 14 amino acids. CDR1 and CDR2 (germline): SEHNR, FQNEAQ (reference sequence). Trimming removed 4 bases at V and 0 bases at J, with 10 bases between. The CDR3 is CASSSHRDSYEQYF. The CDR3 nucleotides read TGTGCCAGCAGCTCCCACAGGGACTCCTACGAGCAGTACTTC.